The rows below give T cell receptor beta chains drawn from one sample of a study of shared clonotypes between healthy human individuals. Here immunoSEQ multiplex PCR was the method, and the copy in TCRdb shows in-frame clones only, minus some. The sample records under 2,000,000 clones, about 95% being singletons. What was sequenced was naive CD8+ T cells sorted from blood. These receptors originate from a man aged 18 to 35 in good health. CDR3s include the opening cysteine and the closing phenylalanine or tryptophan. The D gene is left open where the match is weak. Size values are once, few and many counts, or a class for expanded clones, and some rows have none.

j_call,d_call,v_call,clone_size,cdr3_aa,cdr3_nt
TRBJ1-2,NA,TRBV9,NA,CASSDIDGSFNYGYTF,TGTGCCAGCAGCGACATCGACGGATCTTTTAACTATGGCTACACCTTC
TRBJ1-4,NA,TRBV6-6,NA,CASEDSGGEKLFF,TGTGCCTCGGAGGACAGTGGGGGTGAAAAACTGTTTTTT
TRBJ2-7,NA,TRBV5-1,once,CASSLGPFYEQYF,TGCGCCAGCAGCTTGGGGCCTTTTTACGAGCAGTACTTC
TRBJ2-5,NA,TRBV6-6,NA,CASSSGETQYF,TGTGCCAGCAGTTCGGGAGAGACCCAGTACTTC
TRBJ2-6,NA,TRBV18,NA,CASSPPKGGQGSGANVLTF,TGTGCCAGCTCACCACCGAAAGGGGGACAAGGGAGCGGGGCCAACGTCCTGACTTTC
TRBJ2-7,NA,TRBV7-6,NA,CASSLEQVSSYEQYF,TGTGCCAGCAGCTTAGAACAGGTTAGCTCCTACGAGCAGTACTTC
TRBJ1-6,NA,TRBV6-4,NA,CASSDNAGDDSPLHF,TGTGCCAGCAGTGACAACGCAGGGGATGATTCACCCCTCCACTTT
TRBJ1-5,TRBD1,TRBV2,NA,CASSLLMTGFNQPQHF,TGTGCCAGCAGTCTACTTATGACAGGGTTCAATCAGCCCCAGCATTTT
TRBJ1-2,TRBD1,TRBV4-1,NA,CASSYDRGGSLNGYTF,TGCGCCAGCAGCTACGACAGGGGGGGCTCTTTAAATGGCTACACCTTC
TRBJ2-5,NA,TRBV6-5,NA,CASSLSGRQETQYF,TGTGCCAGCAGTCTTTCCGGCCGACAAGAGACCCAGTACTTC
TRBJ1-1,NA,TRBV7-9,few,CASSPLGRDTEAFF,TGTGCCAGCAGCCCCCTGGGGAGGGATACTGAAGCTTTCTTT
TRBJ2-2,NA,TRBV29-1,NA,CSVLTVNTGELFF,TGCAGCGTTTTGACGGTAAACACCGGGGAGCTGTTTTTT
TRBJ1-2,NA,TRBV30,NA,CACGSGASGYTF,TGTGCCTGTGGATCGGGGGCAAGTGGCTACACCTTC
TRBJ2-7,NA,TRBV6-5,NA,CASSPITSDEQYF,TGTGCCAGCAGTCCGATTACATCGGACGAGCAGTACTTC
TRBJ1-1,NA,TRBV10-3,few,CAAARGNTEAFF,TGTGCCGCTGCTCGTGGGAACACTGAAGCTTTCTTT
TRBJ2-7,TRBD2,TRBV13,NA,CASSGTSEVYEQYF,TGTGCCAGCAGCGGGACTAGTGAGGTCTACGAGCAGTACTTC
TRBJ2-5,NA,TRBV9,NA,CASSVAGSLQETQYF,TGTGCCAGCAGCGTAGCCGGGAGCCTCCAAGAGACCCAGTACTTC
TRBJ2-3,NA,TRBV4-1,NA,CASSLATDTQYF,TGCGCCAGCAGCCTAGCTACAGATACGCAGTATTTT
TRBJ1-2,TRBD1,TRBV25-1,NA,CASSETGTGGVNGYTF,TGTGCCAGCAGTGAGACCGGGACAGGGGGCGTCAATGGCTACACCTTC
TRBJ2-7,TRBD1,TRBV7-2,NA,CASSFSDRGDEQYF,TGTGCCAGCAGCTTCTCGGACAGGGGGGACGAGCAGTACTTC
TRBJ1-6,NA,TRBV9,NA,CASSVGVGSPLHF,TGTGCCAGCAGCGTAGGGGTAGGTTCACCCCTCCACTTT
TRBJ2-3,TRBD2,TRBV5-1,NA,CASSLESSGGESDTQYF,TGCGCCAGCAGCTTGGAGTCTAGCGGGGGGGAATCGGATACGCAGTATTTT
TRBJ1-4,NA,TRBV30,NA,CAWSASLTNEKLFF,TGTGCCTGGAGCGCTTCATTAACTAATGAAAAACTGTTTTTT
TRBJ1-1,TRBD1,TRBV5-1,NA,CASSPEAGGNTEAFF,TGCGCCAGCAGCCCGGAGGCAGGGGGCAACACTGAAGCTTTCTTT
TRBJ1-5,NA,TRBV9,NA,CASSVGGLQPQHF,TGTGCCAGCAGCGTCGGGGGGCTTCAGCCCCAGCATTTT
TRBJ2-1,TRBD2,TRBV7-9,NA,CATSPGLAGGPHKHEQFF,TGTGCCACCTCACCGGGACTAGCGGGAGGGCCCCACAAACATGAGCAGTTCTTC
TRBJ2-4,NA,TRBV27,NA,CASRGAEEGKNIQYF,TGTGCCAGCAGGGGGGCGGAGGAAGGCAAAAACATTCAGTACTTC